Sequencing of this T cell receptor beta chain was carried out in a study of memory CD4+ T cells and cytomegalovirus serostatus. Study summary: Of the healthy Belgian adults, fewer than 10 were CMV seropositive and 20 to 30 seronegative. The study's findings and limits: About two fifths of the roughly 160 known CMV-associated TCRbeta sequences appeared in CD4+ memory.

As regards this clone: The antigen remains undetermined.

Single viable CD3+CD4+CD8-CD45RO+ cells were sorted as the memory CD4+ T cells. CMV serostatus came from serum IgG against pp150, pp28, p38, p52. Positive selection with CD4 microbeads enriched total CD4+ T cells. Clones were read by immunoSEQ multiplex PCR, and TCRdb kept only the in-frame ones, dropping some. The top ten clones hold 0.68% of a sample with about 27,000 clones, 70% to 80% of them seen once. The germline V gene encodes CDR1 SGHVS and CDR2 FQNEAQ. CDR3 length: 17 amino acids. Trimming stripped 3 bases from V and 0 bases from J, with 17 bases between. Material: memory CD4+ T cells from blood. The chain uses TRBV7-8 and TRBJ1-1; weak D call: TRBD1 (6 bases). This sequence originates from an adult in good health and CMV-seronegative. This chain's CDR3 is CASSLGASRRMNTEAFF. For the CDR3, the DNA is TGTGCCAGCAGCTTGGGGGCCTCACGGAGGATGAACACTGAAGCTTTCTTT.